Below, 21 T cell receptor beta chains from the same sample are listed, as sequenced in a study of OX40 agonist ivuxolimab in advanced cancers. Data came from immunoSEQ multiplex PCR; TCRdb stores just in-frame clones and leaves some out. The table shows tens of thousands of clones, with approximately 90% occurring only once. Source: CD4+ or CD8+ T cells sorted from blood, taken in a trial of the OX40 agonist ivuxolimab. Receptors were obtained from an adult with an advanced solid tumor such as melanoma, head and neck, liver or kidney cancer.

This clone appeared a few times. The chain employs TRBV2 and TRBJ1-5, with D unclear. Germline V lookup: CDR1 SNHLY, CDR2 FYNNEI. Trimming pared 6 bases from V and 5 bases from J, leaving 8 bases between. The CDR3 consists of 12 residues. CDR3 residues: CASRLDYQPQHF. For the CDR3, the DNA is TGTGCCAGCAGATTAGATTATCAGCCCCAGCATTTT.

The chain recombines TRBV5-1 with TRBJ2-3; D gene unclear. Per germline, CDR1 SGHRS and CDR2 YFSETQ. This CDR3 region has 14 residues. V lost 2 bases and J 3 bases, leaving 10 bases between the germline ends. The DNA for the CDR3 is TGCGCCAGCAGCTTCCGAGTCTCTACAGATACGCAGTATTTT. Amino acid sequence: CASSFRVSTDTQYF.

The chain employs TRBV4-2 and TRBJ2-1, with TRBD2 matching over 9 bases. The CDR3 spans 15 residues. The ends lost 6 bases at V and 4 bases at J; junction bases unmatched: 7. Germline assignment: CDR1 LGHNA and CDR2 YNFKEQ. The CDR3 reads CASSPLAGKYNEQFF. The CDR3 DNA is TGTGCCAGCAGTCCGCTAGCGGGAAAGTACAATGAGCAGTTCTTC.

V is TRBV28 and J is TRBJ1-1, with a weak D call TRBD1 (5 bases). The germline CDR1 and CDR2 sequences are MDHEN and SYDVKM. V was trimmed by 3 bases and J by 9 bases, leaving 20 bases between them. The CDR3 is made up of 15 amino acids. The chain's CDR3 is CASSFPNSGRNKAFF. The CDR3 bases are TGTGCCAGCAGTTTCCCGAACTCAGGGAGGAATAAAGCTTTCTTT.

In DNA form, the CDR3 reads TGCGCCAGCAGCCAAGAAGGCAACACCGGGGAGCTGTTTTTT. It is translated as CASSQEGNTGELFF. The V and J genes are TRBV4-1 and TRBJ2-2; no clear D. The V gene lost 0 bases and the J gene lost 2 bases, with 4 bases spanning the gap. From germline, CDR1 is MGHRA and CDR2 YSYEKL. The CDR3 extends over 14 amino acids.

In this sample, this clone turned up once. V is TRBV7-6 and J is TRBJ2-5; 7 nucleotides agree with TRBD1. V lost 3 bases to trimming and J lost 4 bases; unmatched junction nucleotides: 8. Per the germline V gene, CDR1 is SGHVS and CDR2 is FNYEAQ. This CDR3 region has 15 residues. The CDR3 DNA reads TGTGCCAGCAGCTTTTCAGGGGGTCTCGGAGAGACCCAGTACTTC. Translation gives CASSFSGGLGETQYF.

The J gene is TRBJ1-3, the V gene TRBV7-2; a weak D match, TRBD1 (6 bases). Germline CDR1 is SGHTA and CDR2 is FQGNSA. V was clipped by 5 bases and J by 2 bases, with 16 bases between them. The CDR3 contains 16 residues. The CDR3 DNA reads as TGTGCCAGCAGCACCAACGCGGGGGGCACTGGAAACACCATATATTTT. Translated: CASSTNAGGTGNTIYF.

This clone occurred once. The DNA of the CDR3 is TGTGCCAGCAGTCCGACAGGGGATAATGAAAAACTGTTTTTT. It yields the protein CASSPTGDNEKLFF. This chain connects TRBV28 to TRBJ1-4, with 8 bases fitting TRBD1. Trimming removed 5 bases from V and 4 bases from J; junction bases left unmatched: 3. The CDR3 length is 14 residues. The germline V gene encodes CDR1 MDHEN and CDR2 SYDVKM.

The genes are TRBV6-1 and TRBJ1-2; the D is unclear. Looked up from germline, CDR1 is MNHNS and CDR2 is SASEGT. This CDR3 has 14 residues. Trimming removed 4 bases at V and 4 bases at J, with 13 bases between. CDR3 coding DNA: TGTGCCAGCAGTGGCTCAAGCCCGGTCTATGGCTACACCTTC. It translates to CASSGSSPVYGYTF.

The gene calls are TRBV10-3 and TRBJ1-2; D uncertain. Per germline, CDR1 ENHRY and CDR2 SYGVKD. Trimming cost V 4 bases and J 4 bases, with 13 bases left between them. The CDR3 is 14 amino acids. This chain's CDR3 is CAISVGRSGYGYTF. As DNA, the CDR3 is TGTGCCATCAGTGTTGGCCGATCGGGCTATGGCTACACCTTC.

The chain uses TRBV28 and TRBJ2-7, with D tentatively TRBD1 (6 bases). The ends were cut back, 3 bases at V and 7 bases at J, with 13 bases in the middle. The CDR3 loop spans 13 amino acids. Germline CDR1 is MDHEN and CDR2 is SYDVKM. CDR3 sequence reads: CASSFPGQREQYF. Written as DNA, the CDR3 is TGTGCCAGCAGTTTCCCCGGACAGAGGGAGCAGTACTTC.

This chain's CDR3 is CASSVGQRMNTEAFF. The CDR3 DNA is TGTGCCAGCAGCGTGGGACAGCGGATGAACACTGAAGCTTTCTTT. V usage is TRBV7-9 and J usage is TRBJ1-1; 7 nucleotides line up with TRBD1. This CDR3 region has 15 residues. Germline CDR1 reads SEHNR; CDR2 reads FQNEAQ (reference sequence). V lost 5 bases and J lost 0; bases outside the gene matches: 6.

The rearrangement uses TRBV7-6 and TRBJ1-3, with 7 bases fitting TRBD1. The CDR3 runs to 12 residues. Germline V gives CDR1 SGHVS, CDR2 FNYEAQ. Trimming at V came to 4 bases and at J to 9 bases, leaving 3 bases not matched to a gene. The CDR3 sequence is CASSSNRGTIYF. In nucleotides, the CDR3 is TGTGCCAGCAGCTCAAACAGGGGCACCATATATTTT.

V is TRBV4-3 and J is TRBJ2-3; no reliable D call. V lost 1 base and J 2 bases, leaving 7 bases between the germline ends. The V gene's germline CDR1 is LGHNA and CDR2 YSLEER. The CDR3 length is 14 residues. The CDR3 DNA is TGCGCCAGCAGCCAAGGAACCCACACAGATACGCAGTATTTT. This encodes CASSQGTHTDTQYF.

The sample holds one count of this clone. The chain recombines TRBV14 with TRBJ1-4, with D maybe TRBD1 (6 bases). V gave up 1 base and J gave up 5 bases, with 14 bases separating them. The CDR3 contains 16 residues. From germline, CDR1 is SGHDN and CDR2 FVKESK. This CDR3 is CASSQAGQGLNEKLFF. The DNA of the CDR3 is TGTGCCAGCAGCCAAGCCGGTCAGGGGTTGAATGAAAAACTGTTTTTT.

The chain recombines TRBV29-1 with TRBJ2-7; 9 bases are a match to TRBD2. Germline values: CDR1 SQVTM, CDR2 ANQGSEA. The J segment lost 8 bases and the V segment lost 1 base, leaving 3 bases of the junction unmatched. This CDR3 has 12 amino acids. The CDR3 coding sequence is TGCAGCGTTGAAGGACTAGCGGAACAGCAGTACTTC. Translating gives CSVEGLAEQQYF.

The chain combines TRBV9 with TRBJ2-1; the D gene could be TRBD1 or TRBD2 (7 bases each). CDR1 and CDR2 (germline): SGDLS, YYNGEE. The CDR3 contains 15 residues. V gave up 2 bases and J gave up 7 bases, with 16 bases separating them. The CDR3 nucleotides are TGTGCCAGCAGCGTGGGAGGGACAGCGCTAAATGAGCAGTTCTTC. Translation gives CASSVGGTALNEQFF.

V is TRBV6-5 and J is TRBJ1-5, with 7 bases fitting TRBD1. Germline V gene data show CDR1 as MNHEY and CDR2 as SVGAGI. Trimming removed 7 bases from V and 3 bases from J; junction bases left unmatched: 6. The CDR3 is 14 amino acids. The CDR3 is CASNPTGANQPQHF. The DNA for the CDR3 is TGTGCCAGCAACCCCACAGGGGCCAATCAGCCCCAGCATTTT.

The chain couples TRBV7-8 to TRBJ2-2; 15 bases are shared with TRBD2. Trimming removed 5 bases from V and 3 bases from J; junction bases left unmatched: 7. Germline V gene lookup returns CDR1 SGHVS and CDR2 FQNEAQ. CDR3 length equals 18 residues. The DNA of the CDR3 is TGTGCCAGCAGCCTCCGGACTAGCGGGAGGGGTCACACCGGGGAGCTGTTTTTT. Protein product: CASSLRTSGRGHTGELFF.

The chain has TRBV28 and TRBJ2-2; D not certain. The germline V gene encodes CDR1 MDHEN and CDR2 SYDVKM. The V end was cut by 6 bases, the J end by 3 bases, with 17 bases between. The CDR3 length is 16 residues. The CDR3 protein is CASSPPDGGDTGELFF. The CDR3 DNA is TGTGCCAGCAGCCCACCAGACGGCGGCGACACCGGGGAGCTGTTTTTT.

The rearrangement joins TRBV11-1 to TRBJ2-2; TRBD2 matches at 7 bases. The J segment lost 3 bases and the V segment lost 4 bases, leaving 5 bases of the junction unmatched. Germline V CDR1 and CDR2: SGHAT, FQDESV (reference sequence). The CDR3 is 15 residues long. The chain's CDR3 is CASSWSAGDTGELFF. CDR3 nucleotides: TGTGCCAGCAGCTGGTCGGCGGGAGACACCGGGGAGCTGTTTTTT. The variable domain in full, with the rest retrieved from reference TRBV11-1 and TRBJ2-2, is EAEVAQSPRYKITEKSQAVAFWCDPISGHATLYWYRQILGQGPELLVQFQDESVVDDSQLPKDRFSAERLKGVDSTLKIQPAELGDSAMYLCASSWSAGDTGELFFGEGSRLTVL.